The 21 T cell receptor beta chains in this list originate from one sample, sequenced in a study of spatial heterogeneity in lung cancer. The time point denotes: sample taken at primary tumor resection. TCRdb re-called the 5' RACE reads through MiXCR, storing one row per CDR3 protein. The sample contains roughly 6,500 distinct CDR3 sequences, about 8% of which appear only once. The starting material was normal lung tissue next to the tumor, obtained at surgery. The receptors were sampled from a female donor with early-stage non-small cell lung cancer.

This clonotype was recorded at least ten times. CDR3 bases: TGTGCCAGCAGTGATTCGAGCGGGGGCTCCTACAATGAGCAGTTCTTC. This translates into CASSDSSGGSYNEQFF. V is TRBV6-4 and J is TRBJ2-1; 8 bases line up with TRBD2. The junction had 4 bases not matched to a gene; V was cut back by 3 bases and J by 0 bases. Germline loops: CDR1 MRHNA, CDR2 SNTAGT. The CDR3 runs 16 residues.

The V and J genes are TRBV7-2 and TRBJ2-6, with TRBD1 matching over 11 bases. Germline V lookup: CDR1 SGHTA, CDR2 FQGNSA. V gave up 3 bases and J gave up 2 bases; unmatched junction bases: 0. The CDR3 sequence is 16 residues long. CDR3 sequence reads: CASSLGQGAGANVLTF. CDR3 bases: TGTGCCAGCAGCTTGGGACAGGGGGCTGGGGCCAACGTCCTGACTTTC.

In its sample, this clonotype was seen many times. This chain links TRBV7-8 with TRBJ2-7; 8 bases are a match to TRBD1. V was pared by 5 bases and J by 2 bases, with 14 bases of the junction left unmatched. The V gene's germline CDR1 is SGHVS and CDR2 FQNEAQ. The CDR3 length is 17 residues. CDR3 sequence reads: CASSPSSGQGIPYEQYF. CDR3 DNA sequence: TGTGCCAGCAGCCCCTCTTCCGGACAGGGTATCCCCTACGAGCAGTACTTC.

The rearrangement uses TRBV11-1 and TRBJ2-1, with TRBD1 matching 7 bases. This CDR3 contains 14 residues. In germline, CDR1 is SGHAT, CDR2 FQDESV (reference sequence). V shed 4 bases and J 10 bases; nucleotides not matched to a gene: 10. CDR3 nucleotide sequence: TGTGCCAGCAGCTCCCTGACAGGGTCCGGGGAGCAGTTCTTC. This translates into CASSSLTGSGEQFF.

By frequency in the sample, this clonotype is medium-sized. The rearrangement uses TRBV13 and TRBJ2-1; 11 bases are a match to TRBD2. The trim removed 5 bases at V and 7 bases at J, leaving 7 bases unmatched. The CDR3 totals 15 residues. Germline assignment: CDR1 PRHDT and CDR2 FYEKMQ (reference sequence). In nucleotides, the CDR3 is TGTGCCAGCAGCAGTGAGGGACTAGCGGATAATGAGCAGTTCTTC. Its protein product is CASSSEGLADNEQFF.

This clonotype was seen at least ten times. J is TRBJ2-2 and V is TRBV20-1, with a possible D match to TRBD1 (5 bases). This CDR3 spans 13 amino acids. CDR1 is DFQATT and CDR2 is SNEGSKA in the germline V gene (reference sequence). The ends were cut back, 6 bases at V and 4 bases at J, with 12 bases in the middle. The CDR3: CSARAFSTGELFF. CDR3 nucleotides: TGCAGTGCCAGGGCCTTTTCCACCGGGGAGCTGTTTTTT.

This clonotype is medium-sized. The V call is TRBV6-2 or TRBV6-3, the J call TRBJ2-3; 9 nucleotides match TRBD1. J was trimmed by 4 bases and V by 5 bases; bases with no gene match: 10. CDR1 MNHEY and CDR2 SVGEGT come from the germline V gene. The CDR3 has 16 amino acids. The CDR3 DNA reads TGTGCCAGCAGTCGAGGACAGGGGAGGGTCTCAGATACGCAGTATTTT. Its protein is CASSRGQGRVSDTQYF.

This clonotype is deemed medium-sized (0.01 to 0.1%). The J gene is TRBJ1-2, the V gene TRBV5-6; 7 bases are shared with TRBD1. CDR1 is SGHDT, CDR2 YYEEEE, per germline. V gave up 4 bases and J gave up 7 bases; unmatched junction bases: 10. This CDR3 comprises 14 residues. The CDR3 DNA reads as TGTGCCAGCAGCCCAGCTGGACAGGCCGGTGGCTACACCTTC. The encoded protein is CASSPAGQAGGYTF.

In its sample, this clonotype ranks as medium-sized. This chain uses TRBV5-4 with TRBJ2-7; 10 nucleotides line up with TRBD2. This CDR3 is 14 amino acids long. V lost 4 bases to trimming and J lost 2 bases; unmatched junction nucleotides: 3. Germline CDR1 SGHNT, CDR2 YYREEE (reference sequence). This CDR3 reads CASSQRGGAYEQYF. The CDR3 DNA reads TGTGCCAGCAGCCAGCGGGGGGGTGCCTACGAGCAGTACTTC. Full variable domain (missing parts from reference TRBV5-4 and TRBJ2-7): ETGVTQSPTHLIKTRGQQVTLRCSSQSGHNTVSWYQQALGQGPQFIFQYYREEENGRGNFPPRFSGLQFPNYSSELNVNALELDDSALYLCASSQRGGAYEQYFGPGTRLTVT.

This clonotype is medium-sized by share. CDR3 nucleotides: TGCAGCGTTGAGGTACGGCCCCGGGAGCTGTTTTTT. This encodes CSVEVRPRELFF. The chain is built from TRBV29-1 and TRBJ2-2, with D uncertain. Looked up from germline, CDR1 is SQVTM and CDR2 is ANQGSEA. The CDR3 extends over 12 amino acids. Trimming stripped 3 bases from V and 9 bases from J, with 11 bases between.

By sample fraction, this clonotype is medium-sized. The chain combines TRBV19 with TRBJ1-2, with D perhaps TRBD1 (5 bases). Trimming took 0 bases from V and 5 from J, leaving 19 bases between them. CDR1 LNHDA and CDR2 SQIVND come from the germline V gene (reference sequence). The CDR3 runs to 17 residues. In DNA, the CDR3 is TGTGCCAGTAGTATAGATCCGCGGACAAATTTTTTGTATGGCTACACCTTC. It yields the protein CASSIDPRTNFLYGYTF. Full variable domain (outside the CDR3, taken from reference TRBV19 and TRBJ1-2): DGGITQSPKYLFRKEGQNVTLSCEQNLNHDAMYWYRQDPGQGLRLIYYSQIVNDFQKGDIAEGYSVSREKKESFPLTVTSAQKNPTAFYLCASSIDPRTNFLYGYTFGSGTRLTVV.

The chain uses TRBV5-1 and TRBJ1-3; D is unresolved. V shed 4 bases and J shed 2 bases, with 7 bases lying between them. The CDR3 has 13 amino acids. CDR1 is SGHRS, CDR2 YFSETQ, per germline. The CDR3: CASSQATGNTIYF. CDR3 DNA: TGCGCCAGCAGCCAAGCTACTGGAAACACCATATATTTT.

Judged by abundance, this clonotype is medium-sized. The chain combines TRBV15 with TRBJ1-2; D unresolved. The germline V gene has CDR1 LNHNV and CDR2 YYDKDF (reference sequence). V was shortened by 0 bases and J by 3 bases, with 17 bases between the two germline ends. The CDR3 extends over 17 amino acids. The CDR3 loop is CATSRDPRTAVHYGYTF. DNA of the CDR3: TGTGCCACCAGCAGAGATCCTCGGACCGCCGTCCACTATGGCTACACCTTC.

This clonotype is deemed medium-sized. The chain recombines TRBV12-3 or TRBV12-4 with TRBJ2-1; 10 nucleotides match TRBD2. The CDR3 is made up of 13 amino acids. Trimming removed 6 bases from V and 7 bases from J; junction bases left unmatched: 3. The CDR3 coding sequence is TGTGCCAGCAGGCTAGCGGGGGCTAATGAGCAGTTCTTC. It specifies CASRLAGANEQFF.

This clonotype was recorded at least ten times. The V gene is TRBV7-2, the J gene TRBJ2-7, with 10 bases matching TRBD1. J lost 3 bases, V lost 3 bases, and 11 bases had no gene match. This CDR3 is 17 amino acids long. Germline assignment: CDR1 SGHTA and CDR2 FQGNSA. Written as DNA, the CDR3 is TGTGCCAGCAGCTTCCGGACAGGGGGATTCAGGGACTACGAGCAGTACTTC. This translates into CASSFRTGGFRDYEQYF.

In its sample, this clonotype ranks as medium-sized (0.01 to 0.1%). This sequence joins TRBV9 and TRBJ2-1, with D possibly being TRBD1 or TRBD2 (5 bases each). Germline CDR1 SGDLS, CDR2 YYNGEE. The CDR3 has 14 residues. The V end was cut by 0 bases, the J end by 15 bases, with 19 bases between. The CDR3 spells CASSVVAGAQKPFF. The CDR3 DNA follows: TGTGCCAGCAGCGTAGTCGCCGGGGCACAGAAGCCGTTCTTC.

This clonotype was seen only a few times. The rearrangement uses TRBV7-8 and TRBJ2-2; 10 bases are shared with TRBD2. After removal of 5 bases from V and 7 bases from J, the junction contained 7 bases not matched to a gene. The CDR3 runs to 15 residues. Germline CDR1 reads SGHVS; CDR2 reads FQNEAQ. The CDR3 here is CASSPWTSGNGELFF. DNA for the CDR3: TGTGCCAGCAGCCCCTGGACTAGCGGAAACGGGGAGCTGTTTTTT. The entire variable domain, with the rest obtained from reference TRBV7-8 and TRBJ2-2, is as follows: GAGVSQSPRYKVAKRGQDVALRCDPISGHVSLFWYQQALGQGPEFLTYFQNEAQLDKSGLPSDRFFAERPEGSVSTLKIQRTQQEDSAVYLCASSPWTSGNGELFFGEGSRLTVL.

This clonotype appeared many times. This chain connects TRBV4-2 to TRBJ2-3; TRBD2 aligns across 9 bases. Looked up from germline, CDR1 is LGHNA and CDR2 is YNFKEQ. CDR3 size: 15 residues. With 1 base clipped from V and 3 bases from J, the junction kept 2 bases outside the gene matches. The CDR3 loop reads CASSQVSGGTDTQYF. CDR3 DNA: TGTGCCAGCAGCCAAGTAAGCGGGGGGACAGATACGCAGTATTTT.

This clonotype rates as medium-sized. This chain connects TRBV18 to TRBJ2-1, with D uncertain. In germline, CDR1 is KGHSH, CDR2 LQKENI. Trimming removed 2 bases from V and 9 bases from J, with 20 bases in between. The CDR3 is 16 amino acids. For the CDR3, the DNA is TGTGCCAGCTCACCAAACAGTCCCCAGGTGCAAGGTGAGCAGTTCTTC. It translates to CASSPNSPQVQGEQFF.

Sample share makes this clonotype medium-sized. The rearrangement uses TRBV5-4 and TRBJ1-1; D is possibly TRBD1 (5 bases). The CDR3 covers 15 residues. V dropped 0 bases and J dropped 4 bases, with 13 bases sitting between them. CDR1 and CDR2 (germline): SGHNT, YYREEE (reference sequence). CDR3 sequence reads: CASSLDVGGSTEAFF. CDR3 DNA sequence: TGTGCCAGCAGCTTGGACGTGGGGGGAAGCACTGAAGCTTTCTTT.

By its share, this clonotype is medium-sized. The J gene is TRBJ1-1, the V gene TRBV20-1; the D gene is possibly TRBD1 (5 bases). This CDR3 has 11 amino acids. The V end lost 3 bases, the J end lost 5 bases, and 7 bases lay between the germline ends. Germline CDR1 and CDR2: DFQATT and SNEGSKA (reference sequence). The chain's CDR3 is CSARGGTEAFF. In nucleotides, the CDR3 is TGCAGTGCTAGGGGGGGAACTGAAGCTTTCTTT.